Following are 31 T cell receptor beta chains from one sample sequenced in a study of blood T cell repertoires in COVID-19. Assay used: immunoSEQ multiplex PCR; TCRdb lists only in-frame clones, some missing. In the table there are 75,000 to 100,000 clones, over 65% of which are singletons. Material for sequencing was peripheral blood. The receptor source for this set is a human donor in a cohort sampled during active COVID-19.

This chain links TRBV30 with TRBJ1-3, with D unresolved. This CDR3 is built from 14 residues. Germline CDR1 GTSNPN, CDR2 SVGIG (reference sequence). V lost 3 bases, J lost 2 bases, and 11 bases lay in between. Here the CDR3 DNA reads TGTGCCTGGAGCCCGCAGGCGACTGGAAACACCATATATTTT. The encoded protein is CAWSPQATGNTIYF.

This clone has just a few counts. The chain joins TRBV7-3 to TRBJ2-5; 8 nucleotides align to TRBD1. Trimming cost V 5 bases and J 5 bases; bases outside gene matches: 4. The CDR3 consists of 13 residues. Germline V gene sequence: CDR1 SGHTA, CDR2 FQGTGA. The chain's CDR3 is CASSQGAGETQYF. Written as DNA, the CDR3 is TGTGCCAGCAGCCAGGGGGCGGGGGAGACCCAGTACTTC.

This clone appeared a few times. This rearrangement joins TRBV11-3 to TRBJ2-2, with TRBD2 identical over 11 bases. Germline V CDR1 and CDR2: SGHNT, YENEEA. V trimming: 5 bases; J trimming: 6 bases; junction bases outside the gene matches: 11. This CDR3 is 17 amino acids long. The CDR3 sequence: CASSAGGLAGGPGELFF. The CDR3 DNA follows: TGTGCCAGCAGCGCCGGGGGTCTAGCGGGGGGCCCCGGGGAGCTGTTTTTT.

The rearrangement joins TRBV18 to TRBJ1-3; possibly TRBD1 for D (5 bases). CDR1 and CDR2 (germline): KGHSH, LQKENI. Trimming left V 4 bases short and J 0 bases short, with 16 bases between. This CDR3 is 17 amino acids long. The CDR3 DNA is TGTGCCAGCTCACTCGCACAGGAGATAACCTCTGGAAACACCATATATTTT. This gives the protein CASSLAQEITSGNTIYF.

V usage is TRBV19 and J usage is TRBJ2-7, with 8 bases matching TRBD1. CDR3 length equals 18 residues. In germline, CDR1 is LNHDA, CDR2 SQIVND (reference sequence). The J segment lost 3 bases and the V segment lost 3 bases, leaving 16 bases of the junction unmatched. The CDR3 sequence is CASSMSGTGSPPIYEQYF. For the CDR3, the DNA is TGTGCCAGTAGTATGTCCGGGACAGGTTCCCCACCTATCTACGAGCAGTACTTC. Drawing the rest from reference TRBV19 and TRBJ2-7, the complete variable domain is DGGITQSPKYLFRKEGQNVTLSCEQNLNHDAMYWYRQDPGQGLRLIYYSQIVNDFQKGDIAEGYSVSREKKESFPLTVTSAQKNPTAFYLCASSMSGTGSPPIYEQYFGPGTRLTVT.

The rearrangement links TRBV12-3 or TRBV12-4 to TRBJ2-2; D ambiguous. The CDR3 covers 12 residues. Trimming shortened V by 6 bases and J by 6 bases, and 8 bases separated the two germline ends. In nucleotides, the CDR3 is TGTGCCAGCAGGCTGGCGGCCGGGGAGCTGTTTTTT. Translation: CASRLAAGELFF.

The V gene is TRBV6-1, the J gene TRBJ1-6; D gene ambiguous. Trimming took 2 bases from V and 6 from J, leaving 20 bases between them. The CDR3 sequence is 18 residues long. CDR1 is MNHNS, CDR2 SASEGT, per germline. The DNA for the CDR3 is TGTGCCAGCAGTGAACCCCGGGGAATTGACTTTTCTAATTCACCCCTCCACTTT. Translating gives CASSEPRGIDFSNSPLHF.

CDR3 sequence reads: CASSQITTGGNEKLFF. DNA for the CDR3: TGTGCCAGCAGTCAAATTACCACAGGGGGCAATGAAAAACTGTTTTTT. The chain combines TRBV2 with TRBJ1-4, with 9 positions matching TRBD1. Looked up from germline, CDR1 is SNHLY and CDR2 is FYNNEI. The CDR3 runs 16 residues. Trimming took 5 bases from V and 5 from J; bases not matched to a gene: 9.

The chain recombines TRBV19 with TRBJ2-3; maybe TRBD1 (5 bases). The V gene's germline CDR1 is LNHDA and CDR2 SQIVND (reference sequence). The CDR3 contains 15 residues. V gave up 5 bases and J gave up 0 bases, with 12 bases separating them. The CDR3 coding sequence is TGTGCCAGTAGTGTCATACAGGATAGCACAGATACGCAGTATTTT. Translated, it gives CASSVIQDSTDTQYF. Together with reference TRBV19 and TRBJ2-3, the CDR3 gives the full variable domain: DGGITQSPKYLFRKEGQNVTLSCEQNLNHDAMYWYRQDPGQGLRLIYYSQIVNDFQKGDIAEGYSVSREKKESFPLTVTSAQKNPTAFYLCASSVIQDSTDTQYFGPGTRLTVL.

The rearrangement links TRBV5-8 to TRBJ1-1, with 7 bases fitting TRBD1. V was clipped by 0 bases and J by 5 bases; unmatched bases: 7. This CDR3 contains 15 residues. Germline V CDR1 and CDR2: SGHTS, YDEGEE. The CDR3 protein is CASSLGDRLLTEAFF. CDR3 coding DNA: TGTGCCAGCAGCTTGGGGGACAGACTCCTTACTGAAGCTTTCTTT.

The chain couples TRBV28 to TRBJ2-7; D is possibly TRBD1 (5 bases). Germline-derived CDR1 and CDR2 are MDHEN and SYDVKM. The CDR3 spans 15 residues. V gave up 3 bases and J gave up 5 bases, with 17 bases separating them. The CDR3 region is CASSLAGLDLNEQYF. The CDR3 DNA is TGTGCCAGCAGTTTGGCAGGGTTGGATCTGAACGAGCAGTACTTC. Full variable domain (rest looked up from reference TRBV28 and TRBJ2-7): DVKVTQSSRYLVKRTGEKVFLECVQDMDHENMFWYRQDPGLGLRLIYFSYDVKMKEKGDIPEGYSVSREKKERFSLILESASTNQTSMYLCASSLAGLDLNEQYFGPGTRLTVT.

The chain joins TRBV2 to TRBJ2-3; D may be TRBD2 (5 bases). The ends were cut back, 9 bases at V and 6 bases at J, with 16 bases in the middle. This CDR3 comprises 13 residues. In germline, CDR1 is SNHLY, CDR2 FYNNEI. The CDR3 sequence: CASNYRGGDTQYF. The CDR3 nucleotides are TGTGCCAGTAACTATCGGGGTGGGGATACGCAGTATTTT.

The V and J genes are TRBV28 and TRBJ2-3; 13 bases align to TRBD2. Germline V lookup: CDR1 MDHEN, CDR2 SYDVKM. V lost 6 bases to trimming and J lost 5 bases; unmatched junction nucleotides: 8. The CDR3 extends over 16 amino acids. This chain's CDR3 is CASRVLAGGLIDTQYF. The CDR3 bases are TGTGCCAGCAGAGTACTAGCGGGAGGGTTGATAGATACGCAGTATTTT.

The V and J genes are TRBV7-2 and TRBJ2-2; 10 bases align to TRBD2. From germline, CDR1 is SGHTA and CDR2 FQGNSA. Unmatched junction bases numbered 8, after V lost 1 base and J lost 6 bases. The CDR3 contains 17 residues. The CDR3 region has the DNA TGTGCCAGCAGCTTAGAGAGCGGGAGGGCCGCGGCCGGGGAGCTGTTTTTT. It yields the protein CASSLESGRAAAGELFF.

This sequence joins TRBV7-2 and TRBJ2-7; possible D gene TRBD2, 5 bases. The germline gives CDR1 SGHTA, CDR2 FQGNSA. The germline V and J ends were trimmed by 5 bases and 6 bases, with 17 bases remaining between them. The CDR3 covers 14 residues. Here the CDR3 DNA reads TGTGCCAGCAGCCAATTTTTCCGGACTGGCGAGCAGTACTTC. This encodes CASSQFFRTGEQYF.

V usage is TRBV20-1 and J usage is TRBJ2-3; 8 bases are a match to TRBD2. CDR3 size: 10 residues. CDR1 DFQATT and CDR2 SNEGSKA come from the germline V gene (reference sequence). The CDR3 is CSGGASTQYF. The CDR3 DNA reads TGCAGCGGGGGGGCGTCTACGCAGTATTTT.

The chain is built from TRBV19 and TRBJ2-1; 8 bases are shared with TRBD1. The length of the CDR3 is 12 residues. Germline V CDR1 and CDR2: LNHDA, SQIVND (reference sequence). V lost 6 bases, J lost 9 bases, and 4 bases stayed unmatched. CDR3 coding DNA: TGTGCCAGTAGCTCGGACAGGGTTGAGCAGTTCTTC. Translated: CASSSDRVEQFF.

V usage is TRBV7-3 and J usage is TRBJ1-1; D gene ambiguous. The germline gives CDR1 SGHTA, CDR2 FQGTGA. Trimming removed 5 bases from V and 7 bases from J, with 14 bases in between. The CDR3 has 13 residues. The CDR3 loop reads CASSLSERGEAFF. The CDR3 region has the DNA TGTGCCAGCAGCCTCAGTGAGCGGGGTGAAGCTTTCTTT.

This clone has just a few counts. The junction does not match germline at one end; this may be a read error. The chain employs TRBV7-7 and TRBJ2-1; 10 nucleotides match TRBD1. CDR3 length: 16 residues. In germline, CDR1 is SSHAT, CDR2 FNYEAQ (reference sequence). This CDR3 is CASSLGRDRGNNEQFF. In DNA form, the CDR3 reads TGTGCTAGCAGCTTAGGGCGGGACAGGGGTAACAATGAGCAGTTCTTC.

The gene calls are TRBV28 and TRBJ2-6; unclear D gene. Trimming left V 1 base short and J 0 bases short, with 13 bases between. The CDR3 is 18 residues long. Germline V gene sequence: CDR1 MDHEN, CDR2 SYDVKM. Here the CDR3 DNA reads TGTGCCAGCAGTTTATATTCCCAGGTACCCTCTGGGGCCAACGTCCTGACTTTC. Its translation is CASSLYSQVPSGANVLTF.

This clone was seen repeatedly, ten times or more. The chain joins TRBV27 to TRBJ2-1; the match to TRBD2 covers 8 bases. CDR3 length: 15 residues. Germline assignment: CDR1 MNHEY and CDR2 SMNVEV (reference sequence). With V trimmed by 5 bases and J by 8 bases, 11 bases remained unmatched. The CDR3 is CASSPFAGGRDEQFF. The CDR3 DNA sequence: TGTGCCAGCAGTCCTTTCGCGGGAGGAAGGGATGAGCAGTTCTTC.

This chain links TRBV7-2 with TRBJ1-4; TRBD1 might be the D (6 bases). Looked up from germline, CDR1 is SGHTA and CDR2 is FQGNSA. Trimming took 6 bases from V and 8 from J, leaving 13 bases between them. The CDR3 length is 13 residues. The CDR3 nucleotides are TGTGCCAGCAGTTGGCAGGGGAAAGAAAAACTGTTTTTT. Translating gives CASSWQGKEKLFF. The full variable domain, its missing parts supplied by reference TRBV7-2 and TRBJ1-4, is GAGVSQSPSNKVTEKGKDVELRCDPISGHTALYWYRQSLGQGLEFLIYFQGNSAPDKSGLPSDRFSAERTGGSVSTLTIQRTQQEDSAVYLCASSWQGKEKLFFGSGTQLSVL.

Here the CDR3 reads CASSPQGNQPQHF. The CDR3 DNA reads TGTGCCAGCTCACCCCAGGGTAATCAGCCCCAGCATTTT. The chain couples TRBV18 to TRBJ1-5, with a possible D match to TRBD1 (5 bases). V lost 3 bases and J lost 4, with 7 bases in between. Germline loops: CDR1 KGHSH, CDR2 LQKENI. The CDR3 is made up of 13 amino acids.

This clone has a handful of counts. J is TRBJ1-4 and V is TRBV28; no firm D call. Germline CDR1 is MDHEN and CDR2 is SYDVKM. V gave up 7 bases and J gave up 9 bases, with 18 bases separating them. This CDR3 comprises 14 residues. The CDR3 sequence: CASISSGLDQKLFF. The CDR3 DNA is TGTGCCAGCATCAGTTCTGGCCTAGATCAAAAACTGTTTTTT.

This clone has just a few counts. The V and J genes are TRBV27 and TRBJ2-1, with TRBD1 matching over 7 bases. Germline V gives CDR1 MNHEY, CDR2 SMNVEV (reference sequence). This CDR3 spans 14 amino acids. Trimming at V came to 5 bases and at J to 4 bases, leaving 5 bases not matched to a gene. In nucleotides, the CDR3 is TGTGCCAGCAGTAATGACAGGGCTTACAATGAGCAGTTCTTC. It yields the protein CASSNDRAYNEQFF.

V is TRBV24-1 and J is TRBJ1-2; TRBD1 aligns across 10 bases. The J segment lost 5 bases and the V segment lost 4 bases, leaving 6 bases of the junction unmatched. Per the germline V gene, CDR1 is KGHDR and CDR2 is SFDVKD. The CDR3 runs to 15 residues. CDR3 residues: CATSDGTGVGYGYTF. CDR3 bases: TGTGCCACCAGTGACGGGACAGGGGTTGGGTATGGCTACACCTTC.

The chain employs TRBV27 and TRBJ2-3; 11 bases are a match to TRBD1. The ends lost 3 bases at V and 5 bases at J; junction bases unmatched: 1. Germline assignment: CDR1 MNHEY and CDR2 SMNVEV (reference sequence). There are 14 residues in the CDR3. The DNA of the CDR3 is TGTGCCAGCAGTTTGGGACAGGGGGGAGATACGCAGTATTTT. This encodes CASSLGQGGDTQYF.

J is TRBJ1-5 and V is TRBV19; 11 nucleotides line up with TRBD1. The CDR3 has 14 residues. The V segment lost 10 bases and the J segment 7 bases; nucleotides outside the gene matches: 9. Germline CDR1 and CDR2: LNHDA and SQIVND (reference sequence). DNA of the CDR3: TGTGCCACTAGGCCCGGGACAGGGGGGCAGCCCCAGCATTTT. It encodes CATRPGTGGQPQHF.

This clone has more than one count but fewer than ten. The chain has TRBV2 and TRBJ1-5; 11 nucleotides agree with TRBD1. V shed 6 bases, J shed 6 bases, and the junction held 10 bases outside the gene matches. CDR3 length: 16 residues. Germline-derived CDR1 and CDR2 are SNHLY and FYNNEI. The CDR3 is CASSPRTGGAGQPQHF. CDR3 DNA: TGTGCCAGCAGCCCTCGGACAGGGGGCGCGGGTCAGCCCCAGCATTTT.

The sample holds a few counts of this clone. This chain uses TRBV7-3 with TRBJ1-1; TRBD1 matches 7 bases. The CDR3 is 13 residues long. Per germline, CDR1 SGHTA and CDR2 FQGTGA. V shed 5 bases and J 1 base; nucleotides not matched to a gene: 1. The CDR3 nucleotides are TGTGCCAGCAGCAGGACAGGGAACACTGAAGCTTTCTTT. It translates to CASSRTGNTEAFF.

This clone was counted a few times. The chain combines TRBV7-3 with TRBJ1-6; 9 bases are a match to TRBD1. This CDR3 spans 15 amino acids. J gave up 10 bases and V 5 bases, and 9 bases lay outside the gene matches. CDR1 SGHTA and CDR2 FQGTGA come from the germline V gene. This CDR3 reads CASSTGQGSGSPLHF. For the CDR3, the DNA is TGTGCCAGCAGCACTGGACAGGGGAGTGGATCACCCCTCCACTTT.